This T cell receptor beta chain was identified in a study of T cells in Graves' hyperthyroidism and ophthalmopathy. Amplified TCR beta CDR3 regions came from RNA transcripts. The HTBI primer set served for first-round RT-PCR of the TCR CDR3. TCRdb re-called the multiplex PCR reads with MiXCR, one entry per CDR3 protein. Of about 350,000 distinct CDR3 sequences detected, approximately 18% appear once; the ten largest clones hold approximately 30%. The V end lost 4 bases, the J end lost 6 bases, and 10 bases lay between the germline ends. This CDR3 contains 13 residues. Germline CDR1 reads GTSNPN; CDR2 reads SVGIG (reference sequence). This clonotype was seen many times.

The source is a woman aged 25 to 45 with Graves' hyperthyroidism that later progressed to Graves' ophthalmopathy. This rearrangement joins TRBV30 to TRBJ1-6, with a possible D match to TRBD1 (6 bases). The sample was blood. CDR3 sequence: CAWNGQINSPLHF. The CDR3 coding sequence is TGTGCCTGGAACGGACAGATTAATTCACCCCTCCACTTT.